This T cell receptor beta chain was captured in a study of cytomegalovirus exposure and HLA in healthy donors. The donors were members of the validation cohort comprising about 130 subjects, separate from the roughly 640-subject first cohort. Method: immunoSEQ multiplex PCR; TCRdb's copy keeps in-frame clones and lacks some. The sample has 200,000 to 250,000 clones, around 86% seen once. Deletions cut 0 bases from V and 2 bases from J, with 11 bases between. The V gene's germline CDR1 is SEHNR and CDR2 FQNEAQ (reference sequence). The CDR3 totals 15 residues. What was sequenced was PBMCs. The chain couples TRBV7-9 to TRBJ2-7, with D perhaps TRBD1 (6 bases). The source is a young woman in good health and CMV-seropositive. The CDR3 sequence: CASSLAGRQAYEQYF. CDR3 in DNA: TGTGCCAGCAGCTTAGCCGGTCGACAGGCCTACGAGCAGTACTTC.